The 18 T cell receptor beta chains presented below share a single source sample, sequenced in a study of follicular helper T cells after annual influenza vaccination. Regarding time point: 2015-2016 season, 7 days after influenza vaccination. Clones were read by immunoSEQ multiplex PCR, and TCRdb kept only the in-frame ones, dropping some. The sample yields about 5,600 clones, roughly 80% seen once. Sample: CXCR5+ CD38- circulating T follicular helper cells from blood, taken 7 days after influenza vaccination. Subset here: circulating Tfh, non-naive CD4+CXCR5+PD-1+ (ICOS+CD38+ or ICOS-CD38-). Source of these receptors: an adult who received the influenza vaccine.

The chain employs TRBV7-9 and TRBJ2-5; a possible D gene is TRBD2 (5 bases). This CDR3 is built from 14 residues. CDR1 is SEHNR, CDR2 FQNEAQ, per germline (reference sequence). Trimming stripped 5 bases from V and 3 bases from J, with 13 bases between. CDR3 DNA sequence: TGTGCCAGCAGCCCCCCGAAGGGAGAAGAGACCCAGTACTTC. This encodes CASSPPKGEETQYF.

The CDR3: CASSRGQAGQPQHF. The DNA of the CDR3 is TGTGCCAGCAGTCGAGGACAGGCAGGTCAGCCCCAGCATTTT. The rearrangement uses TRBV28 and TRBJ1-5; TRBD1 matches 7 bases. CDR1 and CDR2 from the germline V gene are MDHEN and SYDVKM. The CDR3 has 14 residues. The ends lost 5 bases at V and 6 bases at J; junction bases unmatched: 7.

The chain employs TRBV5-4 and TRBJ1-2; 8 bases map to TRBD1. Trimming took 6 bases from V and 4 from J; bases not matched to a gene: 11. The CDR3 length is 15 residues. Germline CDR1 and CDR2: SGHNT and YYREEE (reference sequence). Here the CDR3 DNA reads TGTGCCAGCACCTCAGAAAACGGACAGGGCTATGGCTACACCTTC. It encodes CASTSENGQGYGYTF.

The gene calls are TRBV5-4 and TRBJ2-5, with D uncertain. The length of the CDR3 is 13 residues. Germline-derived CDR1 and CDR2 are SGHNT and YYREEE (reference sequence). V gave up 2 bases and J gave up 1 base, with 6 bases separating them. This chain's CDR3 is CASSFVSQETQYF. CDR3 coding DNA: TGTGCCAGCAGCTTCGTCAGCCAAGAGACCCAGTACTTC.

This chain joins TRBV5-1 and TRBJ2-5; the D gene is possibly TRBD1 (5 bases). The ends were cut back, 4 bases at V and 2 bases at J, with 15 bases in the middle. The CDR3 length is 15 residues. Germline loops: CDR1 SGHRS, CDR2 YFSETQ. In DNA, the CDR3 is TGCGCCAGCAGCCCGACGCTAGACAGTCAAGAGACCCAGTACTTC. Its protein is CASSPTLDSQETQYF.

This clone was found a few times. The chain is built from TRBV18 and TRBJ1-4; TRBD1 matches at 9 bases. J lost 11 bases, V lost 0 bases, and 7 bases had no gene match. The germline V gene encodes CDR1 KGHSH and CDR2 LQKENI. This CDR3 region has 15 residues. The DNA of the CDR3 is TGTGCCAGCTCACCACCCGGGACAGGGAGTGAGAAACTGTTTTTT. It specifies CASSPPGTGSEKLFF.

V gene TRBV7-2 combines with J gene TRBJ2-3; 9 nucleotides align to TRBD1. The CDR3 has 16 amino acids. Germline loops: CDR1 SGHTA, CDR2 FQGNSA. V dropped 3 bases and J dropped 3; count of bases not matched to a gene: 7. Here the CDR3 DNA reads TGTGCCAGCAGCTTTATGGACAGGGGCGGGACAGATACGCAGTATTTT. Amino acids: CASSFMDRGGTDTQYF.

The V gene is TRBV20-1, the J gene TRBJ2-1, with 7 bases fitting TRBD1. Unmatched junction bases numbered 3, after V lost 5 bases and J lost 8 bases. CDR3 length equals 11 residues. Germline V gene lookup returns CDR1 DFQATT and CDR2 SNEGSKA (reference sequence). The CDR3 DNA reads TGCAGTGCTGACAGGGTCCATGAGCAGTTCTTC. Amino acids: CSADRVHEQFF.

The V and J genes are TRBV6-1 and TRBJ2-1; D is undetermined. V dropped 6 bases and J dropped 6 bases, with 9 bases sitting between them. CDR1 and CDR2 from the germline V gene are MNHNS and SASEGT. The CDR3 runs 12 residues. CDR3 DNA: TGTGCCAGCAGGGCGGAGACCAATGAGCAGTTCTTC. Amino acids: CASRAETNEQFF.

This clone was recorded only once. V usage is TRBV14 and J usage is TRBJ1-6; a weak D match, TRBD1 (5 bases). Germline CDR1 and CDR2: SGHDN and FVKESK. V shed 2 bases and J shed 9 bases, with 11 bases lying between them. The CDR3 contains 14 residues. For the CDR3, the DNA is TGTGCCAGCAGCCAATGGGACCCTCCTTCACCCCTCCACTTT. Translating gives CASSQWDPPSPLHF.

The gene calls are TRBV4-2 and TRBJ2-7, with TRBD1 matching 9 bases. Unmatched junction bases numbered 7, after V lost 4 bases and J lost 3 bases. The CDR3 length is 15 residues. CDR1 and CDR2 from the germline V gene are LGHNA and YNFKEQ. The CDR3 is CASSRDGTGNYEQYF. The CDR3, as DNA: TGTGCCAGCAGCCGAGATGGGACAGGGAACTACGAGCAGTACTTC.

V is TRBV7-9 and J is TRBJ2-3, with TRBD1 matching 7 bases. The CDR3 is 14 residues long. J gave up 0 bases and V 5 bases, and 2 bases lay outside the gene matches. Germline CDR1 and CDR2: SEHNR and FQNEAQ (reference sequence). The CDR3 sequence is CASSEGQSTDTQYF. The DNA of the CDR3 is TGTGCCAGCAGCGAGGGACAGAGCACAGATACGCAGTATTTT.

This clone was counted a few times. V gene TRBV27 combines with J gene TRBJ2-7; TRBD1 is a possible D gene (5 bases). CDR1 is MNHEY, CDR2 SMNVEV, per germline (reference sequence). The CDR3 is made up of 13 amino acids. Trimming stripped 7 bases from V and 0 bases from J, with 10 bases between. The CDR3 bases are TGTGCCAGCACCACAGGTCCCTCCTACGAGCAGTACTTC. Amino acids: CASTTGPSYEQYF.

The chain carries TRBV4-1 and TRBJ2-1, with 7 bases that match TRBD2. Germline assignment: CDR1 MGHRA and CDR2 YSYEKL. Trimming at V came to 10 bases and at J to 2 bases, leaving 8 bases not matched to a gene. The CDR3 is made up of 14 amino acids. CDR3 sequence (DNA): TGCGCCAACGGGGGAGGGGCTACCTACAATGAGCAGTTCTTC. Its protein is CANGGGATYNEQFF.

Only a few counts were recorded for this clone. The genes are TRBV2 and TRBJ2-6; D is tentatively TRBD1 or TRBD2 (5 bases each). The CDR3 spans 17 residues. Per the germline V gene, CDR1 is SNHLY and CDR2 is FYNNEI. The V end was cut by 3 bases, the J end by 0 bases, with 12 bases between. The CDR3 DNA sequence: TGTGCCAGCAGTGACTTCGAGGGGAGCTCTGGGGCCAACGTCCTGACTTTC. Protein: CASSDFEGSSGANVLTF.

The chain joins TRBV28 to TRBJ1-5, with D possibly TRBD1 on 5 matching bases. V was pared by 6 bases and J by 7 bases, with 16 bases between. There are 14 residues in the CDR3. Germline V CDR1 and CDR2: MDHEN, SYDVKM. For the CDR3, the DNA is TGTGCCAGCAGCCGTGCCGCCAGGGACCAGCCCCAGCATTTT. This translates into CASSRAARDQPQHF.

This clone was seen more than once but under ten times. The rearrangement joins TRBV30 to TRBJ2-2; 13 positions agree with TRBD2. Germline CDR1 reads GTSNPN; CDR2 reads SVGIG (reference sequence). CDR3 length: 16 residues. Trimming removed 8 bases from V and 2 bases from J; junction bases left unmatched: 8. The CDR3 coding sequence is TGTGCCATGACTAGCGGGAGGTCCGGAAACACCGGGGAGCTGTTTTTT. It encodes CAMTSGRSGNTGELFF.

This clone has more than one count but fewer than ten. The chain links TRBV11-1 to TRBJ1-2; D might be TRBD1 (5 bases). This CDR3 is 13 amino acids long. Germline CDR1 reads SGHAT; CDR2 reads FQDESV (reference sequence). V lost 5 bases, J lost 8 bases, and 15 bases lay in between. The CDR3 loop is CASSLTETGGYTF. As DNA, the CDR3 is TGTGCCAGCAGCCTGACAGAAACGGGCGGCTACACCTTC.